This record covers a single TCR beta chain. The source of the sample is a study of blood T cell repertoires in COVID-19. Study-level information: Samples came from the United States, Italy and Spain, spanning acute and convalescent COVID-19. PBMCs, B-cell-depleted T cells, or T cells provided the cDNA or gDNA that made up the material.

The CDR3 length is 11 residues. Trimming took 7 bases from V and 3 from J, leaving 6 bases between them. Germline-derived CDR1 and CDR2 are MNHEY and SVGAGI. TCRdb's copy holds only in-frame clones and misses some; the assay was immunoSEQ multiplex PCR. The table records approximately 240,000 clones, about 80% of them present only once. The V gene is TRBV6-5, the J gene TRBJ1-1; D not certain. Sequences were obtained from peripheral blood. The TCR sequence derives from a woman aged 25 to 39 who had recovered from COVID-19. CDR3 in amino acids: CASTGDTEAFF. CDR3 DNA: TGTGCCAGCACCGGGGACACTGAAGCTTTCTTT.